The TCR beta chain described here comes from a study of PD-L1 blockade in urothelial cancer. Study context: In the mid-2010s therapy began: atezolizumab 1,200 mg intravenously every 3 weeks.

Germline CDR1 reads LNHDA; CDR2 reads SQIVND (reference sequence). J gave up 4 bases and V 7 bases, and 11 bases lay outside the gene matches. This CDR3 comprises 16 residues. TCRdb's table, derived via immunoSEQ multiplex PCR, lists solely in-frame clones and lacks some. The table lists 50,000 or so clones, approximately 83% of them singletons. Broader study findings: Those with durable benefit had larger increases in tumor-associated blood clones at 3 weeks.

In the case of this clone: What it binds is not known.

The TCR was taken from a man aged 60-69 years with urothelial cancer. Source: PBMCs, taken around atezolizumab (anti-PD-L1) treatment. The V and J genes are TRBV19 and TRBJ1-2, with 11 bases that match TRBD1. The CDR3 loop is CASNEWRTGGGYGYTF. The DNA of the CDR3 is TGTGCCAGTAACGAATGGAGGACAGGGGGCGGCTATGGCTACACCTTC.